Here is one TCR beta chain with its context. The source of the sample is a study of T cell changes during pregnancy in multiple sclerosis. Produced via immunoSEQ multiplex PCR; TCRdb's table is partial and in-frame only. The sample yields about 52,000 clones, just over 90% seen once. The TCR was taken from a female donor with multiple sclerosis, enrolled in a pregnancy study. The specimen comprised CD4+ T cells from peripheral blood mononuclear cells, sampled before pregnancy.

CDR3 loop: CASSAQGAYNTEAFF. CDR3 bases: TGCGCCAGCAGCGCACAGGGGGCATACAACACTGAAGCTTTCTTT. The chain links TRBV5-1 to TRBJ1-1; 9 bases map to TRBD1. The V and J ends lost 4 bases and 2 bases, in that order; junction bases with no gene match: 6. The CDR3 runs 15 residues. Germline-derived CDR1 and CDR2 are SGHRS and YFSETQ.